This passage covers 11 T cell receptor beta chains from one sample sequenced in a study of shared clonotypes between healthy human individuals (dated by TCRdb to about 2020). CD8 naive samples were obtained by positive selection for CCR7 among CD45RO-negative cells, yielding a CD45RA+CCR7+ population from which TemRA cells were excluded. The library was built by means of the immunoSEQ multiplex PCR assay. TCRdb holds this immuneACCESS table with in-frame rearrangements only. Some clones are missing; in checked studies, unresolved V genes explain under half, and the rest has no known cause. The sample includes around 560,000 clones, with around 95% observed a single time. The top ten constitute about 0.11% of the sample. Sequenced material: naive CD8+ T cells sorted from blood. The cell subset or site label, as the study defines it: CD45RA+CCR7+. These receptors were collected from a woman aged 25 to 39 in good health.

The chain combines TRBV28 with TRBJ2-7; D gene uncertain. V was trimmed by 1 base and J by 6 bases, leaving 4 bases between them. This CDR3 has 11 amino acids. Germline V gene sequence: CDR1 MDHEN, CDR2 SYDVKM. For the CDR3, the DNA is TGTGCCAGCAGTTTATACGCCGAGCAGTACTTC. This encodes CASSLYAEQYF.

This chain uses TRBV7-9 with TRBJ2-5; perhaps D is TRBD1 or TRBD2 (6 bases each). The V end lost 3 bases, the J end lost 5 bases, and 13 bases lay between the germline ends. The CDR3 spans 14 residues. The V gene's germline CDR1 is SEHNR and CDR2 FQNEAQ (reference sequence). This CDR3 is CASSFGGSRETQYF. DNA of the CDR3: TGTGCCAGCAGCTTCGGGGGCAGTAGGGAGACCCAGTACTTC.

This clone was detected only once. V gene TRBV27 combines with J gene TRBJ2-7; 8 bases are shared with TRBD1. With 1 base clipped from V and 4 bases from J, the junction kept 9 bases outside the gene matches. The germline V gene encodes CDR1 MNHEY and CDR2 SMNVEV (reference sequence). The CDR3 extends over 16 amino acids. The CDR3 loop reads CASSLLMAGGSYEQYF. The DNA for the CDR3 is TGTGCCAGCAGTTTATTAATGGCAGGGGGCTCATACGAGCAGTACTTC.

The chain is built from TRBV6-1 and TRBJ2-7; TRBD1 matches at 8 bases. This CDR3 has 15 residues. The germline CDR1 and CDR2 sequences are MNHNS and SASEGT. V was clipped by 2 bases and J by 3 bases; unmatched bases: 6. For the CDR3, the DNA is TGTGCCAGCAGTGAATGGACAGGGAGGATCTACGAGCAGTACTTC. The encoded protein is CASSEWTGRIYEQYF.

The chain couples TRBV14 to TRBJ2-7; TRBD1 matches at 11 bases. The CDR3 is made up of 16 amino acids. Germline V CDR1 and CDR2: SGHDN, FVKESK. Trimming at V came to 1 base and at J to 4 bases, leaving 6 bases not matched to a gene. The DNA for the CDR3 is TGTGCCAGCAGCCAAGGAAAGGGACAGGGGGTATACGAGCAGTACTTC. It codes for CASSQGKGQGVYEQYF. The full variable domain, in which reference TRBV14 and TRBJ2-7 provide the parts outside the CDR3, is EAGVTQFPSHSVIEKGQTVTLRCDPISGHDNLYWYRRVMGKEIKFLLHFVKESKQDESGMPNNRFLAERTGGTYSTLKVQPAELEDSGVYFCASSQGKGQGVYEQYFGPGTRLTVT.

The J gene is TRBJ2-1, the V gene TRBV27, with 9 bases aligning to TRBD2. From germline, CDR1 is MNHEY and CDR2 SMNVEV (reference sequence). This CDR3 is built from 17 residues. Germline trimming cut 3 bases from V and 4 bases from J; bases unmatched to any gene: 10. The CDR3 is CASSFSSGALIYNEQFF. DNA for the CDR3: TGTGCCAGCAGTTTCTCTAGCGGGGCCCTGATTTACAATGAGCAGTTCTTC.

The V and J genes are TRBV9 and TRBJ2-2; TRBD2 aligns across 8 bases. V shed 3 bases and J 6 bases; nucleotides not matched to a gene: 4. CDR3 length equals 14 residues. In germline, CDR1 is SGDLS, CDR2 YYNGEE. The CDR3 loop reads CASSGGLVAGELFF. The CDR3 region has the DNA TGTGCCAGCAGCGGGGGACTAGTAGCCGGGGAGCTGTTTTTT.

CDR3 residues: CASRAQGPGNEQYF. CDR3 DNA sequence: TGCGCCAGCAGAGCACAGGGGCCGGGAAACGAGCAGTACTTC. The chain recombines TRBV10-1 with TRBJ2-7; 7 nucleotides agree with TRBD1. CDR3 length equals 14 residues. Germline CDR1 reads WNHNN; CDR2 reads SYGVQD (reference sequence). The junction had 10 bases not matched to a gene; V was cut back by 6 bases and J by 5 bases.

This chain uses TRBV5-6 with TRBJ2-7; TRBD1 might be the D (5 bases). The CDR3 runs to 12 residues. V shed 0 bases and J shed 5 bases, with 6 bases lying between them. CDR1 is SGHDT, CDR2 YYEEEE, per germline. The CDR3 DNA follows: TGTGCCAGCAGCTTGGGACAGAACGAGCAGTACTTC. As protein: CASSLGQNEQYF.

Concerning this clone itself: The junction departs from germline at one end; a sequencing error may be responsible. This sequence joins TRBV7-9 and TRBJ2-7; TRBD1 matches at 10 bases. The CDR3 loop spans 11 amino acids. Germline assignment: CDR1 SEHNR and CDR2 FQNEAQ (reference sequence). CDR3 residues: CASSLGGQGVF. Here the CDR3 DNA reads TGTGCCAGCAGCTTAGGAGGACAGGGGGTATTC.

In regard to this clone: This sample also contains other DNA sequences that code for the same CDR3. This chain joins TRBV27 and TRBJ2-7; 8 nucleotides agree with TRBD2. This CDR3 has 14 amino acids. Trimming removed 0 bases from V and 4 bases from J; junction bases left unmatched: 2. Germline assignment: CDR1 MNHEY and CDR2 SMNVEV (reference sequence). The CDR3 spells CASSLSGRGYEQYF. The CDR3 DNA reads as TGTGCCAGCAGTTTATCCGGGAGGGGGTACGAGCAGTACTTC.